This TCR beta chain was captured by sequencing in a study of blood T cell repertoires in COVID-19. Across the study: Acute and convalescent COVID-19 specimens originated in the United States, Italy and Spain. From T cells, B-cell-depleted T cells, or PBMCs came the material, which was cDNA or gDNA.

This clone is a singleton in its sample. This CDR3 contains 18 residues. Germline V CDR1 and CDR2: SGHRS, YFSETQ. V was shortened by 0 bases and J by 0 bases, with 16 bases between the two germline ends. Authors' analysis steps: Reference gene primers were amplified, and this amplification served to estimate nucleated cell counts. TCRdb's table, derived via immunoSEQ multiplex PCR, lists solely in-frame clones and lacks some. V and J calls and clone size are copied from that table; D and trimming were computed from the DNA. The sample lists approximately 190,000 clones, 80% to 90% occurring once. The V call is TRBV5-1, the J call TRBJ2-1; D unclear. Material: peripheral blood. The TCR was taken from a man aged 25 to 40 with active or convalescent COVID-19. The CDR3 bases are TGCGCCAGCAGCTTGGATTTAAGCCTCCGGAGCTCCTACAATGAGCAGTTCTTC. Translating it yields CASSLDLSLRSSYNEQFF. Full variable domain (rest looked up from reference TRBV5-1 and TRBJ2-1): KAGVTQTPRYLIKTRGQQVTLSCSPISGHRSVSWYQQTPGQGLQFLFEYFSETQRNKGNFPGRFSGRQFSNSRSEMNVSTLELGDSALYLCASSLDLSLRSSYNEQFFGPGTRLTVL.